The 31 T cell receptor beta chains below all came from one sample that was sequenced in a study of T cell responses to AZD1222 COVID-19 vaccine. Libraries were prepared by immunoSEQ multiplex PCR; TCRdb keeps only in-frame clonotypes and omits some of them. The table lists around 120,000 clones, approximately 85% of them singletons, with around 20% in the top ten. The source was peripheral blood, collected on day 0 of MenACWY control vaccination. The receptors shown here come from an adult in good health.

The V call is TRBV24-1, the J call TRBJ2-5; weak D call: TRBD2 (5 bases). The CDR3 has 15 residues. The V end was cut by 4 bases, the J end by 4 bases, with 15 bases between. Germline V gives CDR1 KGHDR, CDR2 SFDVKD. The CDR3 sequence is CATSEPGSLGETQYF. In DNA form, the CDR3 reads TGTGCCACCAGTGAACCGGGGAGTTTGGGAGAGACCCAGTACTTC.

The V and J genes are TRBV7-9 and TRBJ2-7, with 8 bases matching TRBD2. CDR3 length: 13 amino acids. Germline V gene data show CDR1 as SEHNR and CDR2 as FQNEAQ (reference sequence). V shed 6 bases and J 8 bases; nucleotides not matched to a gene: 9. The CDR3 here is CASSPFSGIKQYF. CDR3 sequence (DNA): TGTGCCAGCAGTCCTTTTAGCGGGATTAAGCAGTACTTC.

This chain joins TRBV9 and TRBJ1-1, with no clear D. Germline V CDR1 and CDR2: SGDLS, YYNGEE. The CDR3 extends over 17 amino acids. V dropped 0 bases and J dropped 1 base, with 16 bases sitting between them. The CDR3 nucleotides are TGTGCCAGCAGCGTAGGGGAGTCCCGCCGGAGGAACACTGAAGCTTTCTTT. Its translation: CASSVGESRRRNTEAFF.

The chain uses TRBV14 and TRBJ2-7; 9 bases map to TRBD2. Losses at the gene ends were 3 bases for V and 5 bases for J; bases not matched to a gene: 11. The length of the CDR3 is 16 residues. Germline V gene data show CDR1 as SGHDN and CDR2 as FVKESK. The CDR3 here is CASSQLAGILIHEQYF. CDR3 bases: TGTGCCAGCAGCCAGCTAGCGGGAATCCTCATCCACGAGCAGTACTTC. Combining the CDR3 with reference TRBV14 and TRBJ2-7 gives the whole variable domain EAGVTQFPSHSVIEKGQTVTLRCDPISGHDNLYWYRRVMGKEIKFLLHFVKESKQDESGMPNNRFLAERTGGTYSTLKVQPAELEDSGVYFCASSQLAGILIHEQYFGPGTRLTVT.

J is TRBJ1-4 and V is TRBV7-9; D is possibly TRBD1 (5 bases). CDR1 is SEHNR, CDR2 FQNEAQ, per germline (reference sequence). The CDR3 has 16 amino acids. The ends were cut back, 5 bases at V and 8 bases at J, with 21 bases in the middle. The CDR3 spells CASSPPLSRAGEKLFF. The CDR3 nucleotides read TGTGCCAGCAGCCCGCCCCTGAGCAGGGCGGGCGAAAAACTGTTTTTT.

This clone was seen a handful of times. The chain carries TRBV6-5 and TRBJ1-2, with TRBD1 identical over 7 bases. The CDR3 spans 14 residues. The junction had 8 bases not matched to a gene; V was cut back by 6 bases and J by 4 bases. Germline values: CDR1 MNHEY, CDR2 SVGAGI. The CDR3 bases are TGTGCCAGCAGAAAGAACCGGGACAGCTATGGCTACACCTTC. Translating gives CASRKNRDSYGYTF.

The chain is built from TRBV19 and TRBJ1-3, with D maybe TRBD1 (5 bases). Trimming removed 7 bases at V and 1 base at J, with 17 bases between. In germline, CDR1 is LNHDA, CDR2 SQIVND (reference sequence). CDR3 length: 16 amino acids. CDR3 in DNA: TGTGCCAGTACCGTAGGGCAGGGAGTTTCTGGAAACACCATATATTTT. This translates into CASTVGQGVSGNTIYF.

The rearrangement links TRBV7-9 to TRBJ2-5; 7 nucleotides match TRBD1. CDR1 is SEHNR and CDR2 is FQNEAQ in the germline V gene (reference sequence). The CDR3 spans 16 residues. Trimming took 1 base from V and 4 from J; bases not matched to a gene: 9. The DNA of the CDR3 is TGTGCCAGCAGCTTAGTCCTGACAGGGATGTCAGAGACCCAGTACTTC. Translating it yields CASSLVLTGMSETQYF. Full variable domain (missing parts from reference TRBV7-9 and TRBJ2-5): DTGVSQNPRHKITKRGQNVTFRCDPISEHNRLYWYRQTLGQGPEFLTYFQNEAQLEKSRLLSDRFSAERPKGSFSTLEIQRTEQGDSAMYLCASSLVLTGMSETQYFGPGTRLLVL.

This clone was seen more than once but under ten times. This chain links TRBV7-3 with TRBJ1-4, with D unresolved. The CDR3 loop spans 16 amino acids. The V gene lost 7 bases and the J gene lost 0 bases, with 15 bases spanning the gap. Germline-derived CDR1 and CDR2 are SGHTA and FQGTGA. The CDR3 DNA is TGTGCCAGCATCCTAATCCCCCGGGCAACTAATGAAAAACTGTTTTTT. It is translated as CASILIPRATNEKLFF.

The CDR3 is CASSLSIGHLEAFF. In nucleotides, the CDR3 is TGTGCCAGCAGTTTAAGCATCGGCCATCTTGAAGCTTTCTTT. V usage is TRBV28 and J usage is TRBJ1-1; D not certain. The CDR3 spans 14 residues. The V gene's germline CDR1 is MDHEN and CDR2 SYDVKM. With 2 bases removed from V and 7 bases from J, the gap between germline ends came to 14 bases.

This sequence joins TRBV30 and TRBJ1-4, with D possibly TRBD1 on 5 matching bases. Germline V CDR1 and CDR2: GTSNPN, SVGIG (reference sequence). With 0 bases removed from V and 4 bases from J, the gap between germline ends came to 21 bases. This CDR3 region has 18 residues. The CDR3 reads CAWSVPQGLFLINEKLFF. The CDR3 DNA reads TGTGCCTGGAGTGTTCCCCAGGGCCTGTTCCTAATTAATGAAAAACTGTTTTTT.

The CDR3 bases are TGCGCCAGCAGCTTTGGGGCGGGACAGCCCCAGCATTTT. Encoded protein: CASSFGAGQPQHF. This chain joins TRBV5-1 and TRBJ1-5; D is perhaps TRBD1 (5 bases). V shed 2 bases and J shed 7 bases, with 10 bases lying between them. The CDR3 has 13 amino acids. From germline, CDR1 is SGHRS and CDR2 YFSETQ. The full variable domain, rest sourced from reference TRBV5-1 and TRBJ1-5, is KAGVTQTPRYLIKTRGQQVTLSCSPISGHRSVSWYQQTPGQGLQFLFEYFSETQRNKGNFPGRFSGRQFSNSRSEMNVSTLELGDSALYLCASSFGAGQPQHFGDGTRLSIL.

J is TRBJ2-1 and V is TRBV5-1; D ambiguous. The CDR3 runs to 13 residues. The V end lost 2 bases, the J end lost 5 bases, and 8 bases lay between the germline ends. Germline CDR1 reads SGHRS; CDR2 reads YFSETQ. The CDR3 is CASSFRLDNEQFF. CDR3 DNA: TGCGCCAGCAGCTTCCGACTCGACAATGAGCAGTTCTTC.

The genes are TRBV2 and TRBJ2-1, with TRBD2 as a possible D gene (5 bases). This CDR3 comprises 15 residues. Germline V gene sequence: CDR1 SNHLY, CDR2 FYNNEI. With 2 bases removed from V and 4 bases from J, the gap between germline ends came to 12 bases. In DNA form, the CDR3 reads TGTGCCAGCAGTGAACCTGGGCTAGCTTACAATGAGCAGTTCTTC. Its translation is CASSEPGLAYNEQFF.

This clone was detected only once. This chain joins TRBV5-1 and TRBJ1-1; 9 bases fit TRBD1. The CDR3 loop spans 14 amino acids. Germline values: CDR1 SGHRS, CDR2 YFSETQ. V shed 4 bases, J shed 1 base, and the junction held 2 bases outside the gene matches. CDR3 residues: CASSVDRGNTEAFF. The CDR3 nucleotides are TGCGCCAGCAGCGTGGACAGGGGGAACACTGAAGCTTTCTTT.

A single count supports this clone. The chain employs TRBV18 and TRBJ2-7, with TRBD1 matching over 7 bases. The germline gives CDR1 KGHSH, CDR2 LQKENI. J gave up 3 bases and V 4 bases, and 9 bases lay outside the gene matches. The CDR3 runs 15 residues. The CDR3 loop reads CASSLIPRDSYEQYF. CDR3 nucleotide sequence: TGTGCCAGCTCACTAATCCCCCGGGACAGCTACGAGCAGTACTTC.

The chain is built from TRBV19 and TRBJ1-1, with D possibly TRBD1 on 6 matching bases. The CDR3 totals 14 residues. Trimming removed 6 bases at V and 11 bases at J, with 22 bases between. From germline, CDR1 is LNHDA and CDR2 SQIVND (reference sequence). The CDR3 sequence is CASSRQGTVEGAFF. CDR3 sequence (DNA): TGTGCCAGTAGCAGGCAGGGGACCGTTGAAGGGGCTTTCTTT.

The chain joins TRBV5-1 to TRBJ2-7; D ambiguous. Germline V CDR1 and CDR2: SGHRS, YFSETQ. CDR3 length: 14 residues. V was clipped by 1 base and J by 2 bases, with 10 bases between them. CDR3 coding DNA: TGCGCCAGCAGCTTGTCTCCAGGCCCCTACGAGCAGTACTTC. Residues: CASSLSPGPYEQYF.

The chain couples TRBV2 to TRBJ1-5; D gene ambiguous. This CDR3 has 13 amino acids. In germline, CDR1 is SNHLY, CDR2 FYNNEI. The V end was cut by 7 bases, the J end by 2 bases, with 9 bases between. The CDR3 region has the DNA TGTGCCAGCAATTACAATGGCAATCAGCCCCAGCATTTT. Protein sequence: CASNYNGNQPQHF.

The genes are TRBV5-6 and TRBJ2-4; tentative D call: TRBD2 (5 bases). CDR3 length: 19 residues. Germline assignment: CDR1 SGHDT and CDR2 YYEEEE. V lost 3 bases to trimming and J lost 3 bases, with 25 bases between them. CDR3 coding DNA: TGTGCCAGCAGCTGGTTTTTCCGGGATACCCTCGAGGGCAAAAACATTCAGTACTTC. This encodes CASSWFFRDTLEGKNIQYF.

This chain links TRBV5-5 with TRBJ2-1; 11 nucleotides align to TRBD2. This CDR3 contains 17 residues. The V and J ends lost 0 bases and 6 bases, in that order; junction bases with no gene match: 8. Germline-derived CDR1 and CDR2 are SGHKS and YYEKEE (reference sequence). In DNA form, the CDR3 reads TGTGCCAGCAGCTTGGGTCCCTCTAGCGGGGGGACCAATGAGCAGTTCTTC. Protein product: CASSLGPSSGGTNEQFF.

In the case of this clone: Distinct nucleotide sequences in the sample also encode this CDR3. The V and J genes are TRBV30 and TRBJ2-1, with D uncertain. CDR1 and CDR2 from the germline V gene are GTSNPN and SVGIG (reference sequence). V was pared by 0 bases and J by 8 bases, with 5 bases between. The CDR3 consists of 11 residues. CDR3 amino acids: CAWSVLDEQFF. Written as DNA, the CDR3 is TGTGCCTGGAGTGTACTCGATGAGCAGTTCTTC.

DNA of the CDR3: TGCGCCAGCAGTCGGGACTCCGCGGGAGAGCAGTACTTC. The encoded protein is CASSRDSAGEQYF. The gene calls are TRBV5-1 and TRBJ2-7; D might be TRBD2 (6 bases). The V gene lost 5 bases and the J gene lost 7 bases, with 16 bases spanning the gap. Germline CDR1 is SGHRS and CDR2 is YFSETQ. There are 13 residues in the CDR3.

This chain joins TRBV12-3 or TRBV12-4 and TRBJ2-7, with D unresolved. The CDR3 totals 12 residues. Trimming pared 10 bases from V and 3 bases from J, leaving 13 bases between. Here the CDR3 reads CATSWDDYEQYF. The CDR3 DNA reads TGTGCCACCTCGTGGGATGACTACGAGCAGTACTTC.

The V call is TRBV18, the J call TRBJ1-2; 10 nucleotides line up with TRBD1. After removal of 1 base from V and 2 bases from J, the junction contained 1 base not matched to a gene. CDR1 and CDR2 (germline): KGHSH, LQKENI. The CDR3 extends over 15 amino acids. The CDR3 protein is CASSPQGQGNYGYTF. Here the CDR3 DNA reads TGTGCCAGCTCACCACAGGGACAGGGGAACTATGGCTACACCTTC.

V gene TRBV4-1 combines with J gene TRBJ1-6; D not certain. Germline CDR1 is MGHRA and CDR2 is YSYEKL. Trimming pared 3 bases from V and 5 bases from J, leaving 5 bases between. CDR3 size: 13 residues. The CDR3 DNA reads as TGCGCCAGCAGCCAGGCTAATAATTCACCCCTCCACTTT. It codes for CASSQANNSPLHF.

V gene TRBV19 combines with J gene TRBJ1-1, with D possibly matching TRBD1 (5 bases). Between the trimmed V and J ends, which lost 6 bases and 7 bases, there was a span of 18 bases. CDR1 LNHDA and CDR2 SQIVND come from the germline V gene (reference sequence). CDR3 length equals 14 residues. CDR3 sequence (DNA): TGTGCCAGTAGGCGACTACTAATTAGGGGTGAAGCTTTCTTT. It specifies CASRRLLIRGEAFF.

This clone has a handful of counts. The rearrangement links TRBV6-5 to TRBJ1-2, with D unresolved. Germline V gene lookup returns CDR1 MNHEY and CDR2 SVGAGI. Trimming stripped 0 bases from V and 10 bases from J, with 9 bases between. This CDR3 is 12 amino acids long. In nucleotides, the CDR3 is TGTGCCAGCAGTTACTCGGGAGGGTCCTACACCTTC. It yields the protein CASSYSGGSYTF.

The DNA for the CDR3 is TGCGCCAGCAGCCGAGGGCAGGGAGGTCAGCCCCAGCATTTT. Its protein product is CASSRGQGGQPQHF. The J gene is TRBJ1-5, the V gene TRBV4-1; D might be TRBD1 (5 bases). The CDR3 sequence is 14 residues long. Germline V gene data show CDR1 as MGHRA and CDR2 as YSYEKL. V was shortened by 4 bases and J by 6 bases, with 13 bases between the two germline ends.

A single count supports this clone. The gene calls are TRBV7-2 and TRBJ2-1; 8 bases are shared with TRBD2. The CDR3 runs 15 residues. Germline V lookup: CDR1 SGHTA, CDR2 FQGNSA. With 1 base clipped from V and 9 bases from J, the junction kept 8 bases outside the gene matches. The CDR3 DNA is TGTGCCAGCAGCTTAGAGCCGGCGGGAGGCACTGAGCAGTTCTTC. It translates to CASSLEPAGGTEQFF.

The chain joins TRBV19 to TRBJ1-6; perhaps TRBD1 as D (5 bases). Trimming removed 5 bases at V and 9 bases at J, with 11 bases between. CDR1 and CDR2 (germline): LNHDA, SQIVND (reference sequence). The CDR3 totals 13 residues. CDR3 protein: CASSPLGVSPLHF. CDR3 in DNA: TGTGCCAGTAGTCCCCTAGGGGTTTCACCCCTCCACTTT.